The rows below give T cell receptor beta chains drawn from one sample of a study of response to subunit inactivated influenza vaccine. TCRdb re-called the RT-PCR reads through MiXCR, storing one row per CDR3 protein. The data hold approximately 480,000 distinct CDR3 sequences, with over 9.5% observed a single time. The sequencing used PBMCs from blood, collected about 6 weeks after vaccination. All receptors derive from a man aged 50 or older who received an inactivated influenza vaccine. Each CDR3 is given with its conserved first and last residue. Each record gives: J gene, V gene, clone size, D gene, CDR3 protein, CDR3 DNA. D genes are given only for firm matches. Size values are once, few and many counts, or a class for expanded clones, and some rows have none.

>TRBJ2-7|TRBV4-1|many|TRBD1
CASSQWTGGYEQYF
TGCGCCAGCAGCCAGTGGACAGGGGGCTACGAGCAGTACTTC
>TRBJ2-1|TRBV4-1|.|.
CASSQGLTSYNEQFF
TGCGCCAGCAGCCAAGGGCTCACCTCCTACAATGAGCAGTTCTTC
>TRBJ2-2|TRBV4-3|.|TRBD2
CASSQDRGGHTGKLFF
TGCGCCAGCAGCCAAGATCGGGGGGGCCACACCGGGAAGCTGTTTTTT
>TRBJ2-3|TRBV5-1|.|.
CASSLWGIASHTDTQYF
TGCGCCAGCAGCTTGTGGGGGATAGCGAGTCACACAGATACGCAGTATTTT
>TRBJ2-1|TRBV6-2/TRBV6-3|few|.
CASSSGDTGFNEQFF
TGTGCCAGCAGTTCTGGTGATACGGGGTTCAATGAGCAGTTCTTC
>TRBJ2-5|TRBV18|.|.
CASSPPSQGGETQYF
TGTGCCAGCTCACCCCCCTCCCAGGGAGGAGAGACCCAGTACTTC
>TRBJ2-7|TRBV7-2|.|TRBD2
CASSLIAGGEQYF
TGTGCCAGCAGCTTAATAGCGGGAGGCGAGCAGTACTTC
>TRBJ1-4|TRBV12-3/TRBV12-4|.|.
CASSQNRATNEKLFF
TGTGCCAGCAGCCAGAACAGGGCCACTAATGAAAAACTGTTTTTT
>TRBJ1-1|TRBV7-2|many|.
CASSLDTGLGTEAFF
TGTGCCAGCAGCTTGGACACAGGGCTGGGCACTGAAGCTTTCTTT
>TRBJ2-5|TRBV7-2|.|.
CASSPMGNQQETQYF
TGTGCCAGCAGCCCCATGGGGAACCAGCAAGAGACCCAGTACTTC
>TRBJ2-7|TRBV7-6|few|.
CASSQKGGSYEQYF
TGTGCCAGCAGCCAAAAGGGGGGATCCTACGAGCAGTACTTC
>TRBJ2-6|TRBV28|.|.
CASSFPSGANVLTF
TGTGCCAGCAGTTTCCCATCTGGGGCCAACGTCCTGACTTTC
>TRBJ2-7|TRBV29-1|many|.
CSVASRETYEQYF
TGCAGCGTGGCCTCGAGAGAAACCTACGAGCAGTACTTC
>TRBJ2-5|TRBV24-1|.|TRBD2
CATSAGGQETQYF
TGTGCCACAAGCGCGGGGGGCCAAGAGACCCAGTACTTC
>TRBJ2-7|TRBV6-5|many|TRBD1
CASSYGTATYEQYF
TGTGCCAGCAGTTATGGGACAGCGACCTACGAGCAGTACTTC
>TRBJ1-5|TRBV19|once|.
CASSIVSPQPQHF
TGTGCCAGTAGTATAGTGTCTCCTCAGCCCCAGCATTTT
>TRBJ2-7|TRBV4-2|.|.
CASSPSEGGLFEQYF
TGTGCCAGCAGCCCATCAGAGGGGGGGCTCTTCGAGCAGTACTTC
>TRBJ1-5|TRBV6-5|few|TRBD1
CASSLGTGPISGPQHF
TGTGCCAGCAGTTTGGGGACAGGACCTATAAGTGGGCCCCAGCATTTT
>TRBJ2-7|TRBV6-1|few|TRBD2
CASSPRGDSYEQYF
TGTGCCAGCAGCCCCCGGGGGGACTCCTACGAGCAGTACTTC
>TRBJ1-2|TRBV4-2|.|.
CASSQDDSAFYGYTF
TGTGCCAGCAGCCAAGACGACAGCGCGTTCTATGGCTACACCTTC
>TRBJ2-3|TRBV6-2/TRBV6-3|few|.
CASTGSYTQYF
TGTGCCAGCACGGGCTCGTATACGCAGTATTTT
>TRBJ2-7|TRBV20-1|few|TRBD1
CSARHWAGGQKLSYEQYF
TGCAGTGCTAGACATTGGGCAGGGGGCCAAAAACTCTCCTACGAGCAGTACTTC
>TRBJ2-5|TRBV12-3/TRBV12-4|.|TRBD2
CASSYRRGVGETQYF
TGTGCCAGCAGTTACCGACGGGGGGTGGGAGAGACCCAGTACTTC
>TRBJ2-5|TRBV5-1|few|.
CASSLDAGQETQYF
TGCGCCAGCAGCTTGGATGCGGGGCAAGAGACCCAGTACTTC
>TRBJ1-2|TRBV7-2|few|.
CASSTGQSDGYTF
TGTGCCAGCAGCACAGGACAGAGCGATGGCTACACCTTC